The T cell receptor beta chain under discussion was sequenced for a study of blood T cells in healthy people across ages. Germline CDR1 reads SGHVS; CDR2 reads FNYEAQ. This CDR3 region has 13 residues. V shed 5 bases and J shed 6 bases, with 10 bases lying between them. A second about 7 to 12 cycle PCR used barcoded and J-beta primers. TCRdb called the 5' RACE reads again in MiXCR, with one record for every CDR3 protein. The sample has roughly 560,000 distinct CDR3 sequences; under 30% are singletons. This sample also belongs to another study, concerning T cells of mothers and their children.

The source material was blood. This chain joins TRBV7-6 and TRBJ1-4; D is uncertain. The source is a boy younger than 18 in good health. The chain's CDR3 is CASSPDGHEKLFF. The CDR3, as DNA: TGTGCCAGCAGCCCCGATGGACATGAAAAACTGTTTTTT.